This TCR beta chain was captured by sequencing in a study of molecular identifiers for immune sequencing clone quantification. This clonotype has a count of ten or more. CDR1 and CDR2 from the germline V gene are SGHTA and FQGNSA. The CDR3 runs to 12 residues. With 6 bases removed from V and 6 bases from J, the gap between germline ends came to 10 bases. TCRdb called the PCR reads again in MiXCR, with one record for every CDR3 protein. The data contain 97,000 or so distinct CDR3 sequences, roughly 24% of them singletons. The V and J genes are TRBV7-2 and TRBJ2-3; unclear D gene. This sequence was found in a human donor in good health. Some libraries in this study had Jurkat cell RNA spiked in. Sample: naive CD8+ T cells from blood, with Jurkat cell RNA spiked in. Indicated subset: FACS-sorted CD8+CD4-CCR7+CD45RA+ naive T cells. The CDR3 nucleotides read TGTGCCAGCAGTATAGGAGCGGATACGCAGTATTTT. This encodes CASSIGADTQYF.